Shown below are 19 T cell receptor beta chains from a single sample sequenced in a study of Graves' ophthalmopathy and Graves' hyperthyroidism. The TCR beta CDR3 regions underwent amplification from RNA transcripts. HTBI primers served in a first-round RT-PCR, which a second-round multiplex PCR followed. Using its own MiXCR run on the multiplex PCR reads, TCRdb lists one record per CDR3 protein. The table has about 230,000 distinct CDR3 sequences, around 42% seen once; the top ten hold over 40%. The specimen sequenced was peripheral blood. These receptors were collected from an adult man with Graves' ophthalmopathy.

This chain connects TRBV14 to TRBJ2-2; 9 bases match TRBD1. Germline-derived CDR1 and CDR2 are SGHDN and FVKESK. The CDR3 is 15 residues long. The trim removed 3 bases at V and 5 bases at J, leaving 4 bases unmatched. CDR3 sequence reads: CASSQGTGWTGELFF. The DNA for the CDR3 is TGTGCCAGCAGCCAGGGGACAGGGTGGACCGGGGAGCTGTTTTTT.

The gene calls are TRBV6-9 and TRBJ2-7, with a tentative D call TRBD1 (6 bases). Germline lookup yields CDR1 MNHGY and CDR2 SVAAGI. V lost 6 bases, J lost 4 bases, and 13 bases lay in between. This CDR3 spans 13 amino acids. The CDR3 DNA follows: TGTGCCAGCAGCCCGGGACAACGTTACGAGCAGTACTTC. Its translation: CASSPGQRYEQYF.

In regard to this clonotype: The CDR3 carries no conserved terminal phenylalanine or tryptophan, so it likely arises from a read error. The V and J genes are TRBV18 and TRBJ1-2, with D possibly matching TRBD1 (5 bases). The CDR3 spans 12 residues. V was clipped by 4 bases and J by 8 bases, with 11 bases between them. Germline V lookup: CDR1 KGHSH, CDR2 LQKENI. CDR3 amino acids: CASSLRGFGYTL. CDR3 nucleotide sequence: TGTGCCAGCTCACTGCGGGGGTTCGGCTACACCCTC.

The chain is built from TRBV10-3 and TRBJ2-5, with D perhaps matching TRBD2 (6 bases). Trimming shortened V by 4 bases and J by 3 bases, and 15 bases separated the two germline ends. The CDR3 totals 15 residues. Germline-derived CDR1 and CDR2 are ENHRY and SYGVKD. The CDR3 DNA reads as TGTGCCATCAGTGTCGAGATGGAGGGCGAAGAGACCCAGTACTTC. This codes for CAISVEMEGEETQYF.

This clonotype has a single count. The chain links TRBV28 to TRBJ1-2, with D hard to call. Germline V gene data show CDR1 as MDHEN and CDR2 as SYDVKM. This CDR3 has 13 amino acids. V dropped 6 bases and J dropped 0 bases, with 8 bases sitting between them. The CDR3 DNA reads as TGTGCCAGCAGATTCACAGCTAACTATGGCTACACCTTC. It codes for CASRFTANYGYTF.

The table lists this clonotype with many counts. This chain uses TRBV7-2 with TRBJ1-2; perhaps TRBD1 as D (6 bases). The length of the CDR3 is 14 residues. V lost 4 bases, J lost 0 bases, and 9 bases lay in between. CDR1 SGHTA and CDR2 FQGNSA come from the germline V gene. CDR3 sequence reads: CASSSTGPNYGYTF. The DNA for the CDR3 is TGTGCCAGCAGCTCGACAGGCCCTAACTATGGCTACACCTTC. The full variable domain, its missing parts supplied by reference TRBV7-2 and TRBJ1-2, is GAGVSQSPSNKVTEKGKDVELRCDPISGHTALYWYRQSLGQGLEFLIYFQGNSAPDKSGLPSDRFSAERTGGSVSTLTIQRTQQEDSAVYLCASSSTGPNYGYTFGSGTRLTVV.

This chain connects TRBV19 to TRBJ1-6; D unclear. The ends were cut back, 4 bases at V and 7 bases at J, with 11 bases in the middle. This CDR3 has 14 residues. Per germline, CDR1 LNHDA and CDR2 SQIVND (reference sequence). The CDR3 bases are TGTGCCAGTAGTACCGCCCTACAAAATTCACCCCTCCACTTT. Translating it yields CASSTALQNSPLHF.

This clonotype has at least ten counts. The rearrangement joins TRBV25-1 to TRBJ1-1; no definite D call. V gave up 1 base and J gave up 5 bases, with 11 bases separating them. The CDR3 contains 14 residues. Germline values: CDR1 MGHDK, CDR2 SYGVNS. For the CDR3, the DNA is TGTGCCAGCAGTGAATGGGCCGCGGGGACTGAAGCTTTCTTT. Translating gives CASSEWAAGTEAFF.

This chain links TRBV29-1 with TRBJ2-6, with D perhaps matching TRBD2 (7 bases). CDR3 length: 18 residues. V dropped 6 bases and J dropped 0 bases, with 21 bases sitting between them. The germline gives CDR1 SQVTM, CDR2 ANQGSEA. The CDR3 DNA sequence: TGCAGCGTGTTTGGGGGGGGCAGCAGGAGCTCTGGGGCCAACGTCCTGACTTTC. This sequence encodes CSVFGGGSRSSGANVLTF.

CDR3 bases: TGTGCCAGCAGCTTAGCGTTCGGGGGCGCGCATCCGGAGACCCAGTACTTC. This codes for CASSLAFGGAHPETQYF. V and J are TRBV7-9 and TRBJ2-5; possibly TRBD1 or TRBD2 for D (6 bases each). The CDR3 runs 17 residues. From germline, CDR1 is SEHNR and CDR2 FQNEAQ (reference sequence). V lost 0 bases to trimming and J lost 5 bases, with 19 bases between them.

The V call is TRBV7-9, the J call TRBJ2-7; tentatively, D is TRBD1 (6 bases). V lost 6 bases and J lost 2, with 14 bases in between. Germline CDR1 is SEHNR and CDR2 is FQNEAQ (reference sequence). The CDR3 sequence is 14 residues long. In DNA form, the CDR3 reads TGTGCCAGCAGTTCCACTGACAGGACCTACGAGCAGTACTTC. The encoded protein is CASSSTDRTYEQYF.

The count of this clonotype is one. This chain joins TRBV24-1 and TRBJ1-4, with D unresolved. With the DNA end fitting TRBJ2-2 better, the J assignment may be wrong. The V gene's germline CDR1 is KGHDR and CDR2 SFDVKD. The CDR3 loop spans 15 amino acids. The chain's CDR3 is CATTEPEIPTGELFF. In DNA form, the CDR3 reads TGTGCCACCACTGAGCCAGAGATACCCACCGGGGAGCTGTTTTTT.

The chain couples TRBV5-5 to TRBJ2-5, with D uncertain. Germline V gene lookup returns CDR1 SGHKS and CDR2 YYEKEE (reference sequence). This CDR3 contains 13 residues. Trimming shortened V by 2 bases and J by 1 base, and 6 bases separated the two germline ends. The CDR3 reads CASSFLIQETQYF. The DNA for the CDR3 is TGTGCCAGCAGCTTTCTAATCCAAGAGACCCAGTACTTC.

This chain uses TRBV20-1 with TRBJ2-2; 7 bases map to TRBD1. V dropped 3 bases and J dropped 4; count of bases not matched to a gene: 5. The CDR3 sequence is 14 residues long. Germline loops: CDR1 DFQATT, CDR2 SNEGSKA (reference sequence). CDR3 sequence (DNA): TGCAGTGCTAGGACAGGGAGCTTCACCGGGGAGCTGTTTTTT. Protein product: CSARTGSFTGELFF.

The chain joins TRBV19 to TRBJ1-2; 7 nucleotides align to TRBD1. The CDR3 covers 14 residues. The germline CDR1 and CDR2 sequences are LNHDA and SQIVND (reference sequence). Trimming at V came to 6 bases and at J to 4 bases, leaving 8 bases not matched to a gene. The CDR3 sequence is CASRGDSLLYGYTF. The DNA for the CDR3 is TGTGCCAGTAGAGGGGACAGTCTCCTCTATGGCTACACCTTC.

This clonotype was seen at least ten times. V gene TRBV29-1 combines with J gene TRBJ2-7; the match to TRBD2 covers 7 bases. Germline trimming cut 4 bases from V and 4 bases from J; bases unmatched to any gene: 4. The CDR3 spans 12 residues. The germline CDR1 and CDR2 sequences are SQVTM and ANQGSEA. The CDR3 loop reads CSVVEGGYEQYF. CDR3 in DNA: TGCAGCGTTGTAGAGGGAGGGTACGAGCAGTACTTC.

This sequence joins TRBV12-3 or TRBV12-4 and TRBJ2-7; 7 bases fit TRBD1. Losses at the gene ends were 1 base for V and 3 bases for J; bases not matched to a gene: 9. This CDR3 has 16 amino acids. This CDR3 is CASSLGEQGYSYEQYF. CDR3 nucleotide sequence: TGTGCCAGCAGTTTAGGAGAACAGGGGTATAGCTACGAGCAGTACTTC.

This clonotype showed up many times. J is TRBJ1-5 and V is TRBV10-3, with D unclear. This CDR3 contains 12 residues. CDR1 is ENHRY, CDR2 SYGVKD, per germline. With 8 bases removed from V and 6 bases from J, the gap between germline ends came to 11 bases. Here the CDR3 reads CAICLVRQPQHF. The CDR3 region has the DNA TGTGCCATCTGTCTCGTGCGTCAGCCCCAGCATTTT.

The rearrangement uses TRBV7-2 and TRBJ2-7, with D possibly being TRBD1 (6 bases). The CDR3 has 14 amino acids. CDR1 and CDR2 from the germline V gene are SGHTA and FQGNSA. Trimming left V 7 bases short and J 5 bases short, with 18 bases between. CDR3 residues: CASTLTGTVNEQYF. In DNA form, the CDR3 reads TGTGCCAGCACCTTGACAGGCACTGTTAACGAGCAGTACTTC. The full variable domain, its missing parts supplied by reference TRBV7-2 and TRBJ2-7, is GAGVSQSPSNKVTEKGKDVELRCDPISGHTALYWYRQSLGQGLEFLIYFQGNSAPDKSGLPSDRFSAERTGGSVSTLTIQRTQQEDSAVYLCASTLTGTVNEQYFGPGTRLTVT.